The clone carrying this T cell receptor (beta chain) came up many times. Its cognate antigen is unknown. The entry originates in a study of Graves' ophthalmopathy and Graves' hyperthyroidism. Study-wide results and limits: Blood also harbored most expanded thyroid clonotypes above 0.001 frequency. With around 69% sensitivity and about 72% specificity, the model predicted ophthalmopathy progression.

V was clipped by 5 bases and J by 3 bases, with 13 bases between them. CDR3 length equals 14 residues. Germline V CDR1 and CDR2: SGHAT, FQNNGV. For repertoire sequencing, the TCR beta CDR3 regions were amplified from RNA transcripts. In the first round, RT-PCR was carried out with HTBI primers, and a multiplex PCR formed the second round. TCRdb re-derived calls from the multiplex PCR reads in MiXCR, one entry per CDR3 protein. The sample carries some 350,000 distinct CDR3 sequences, 15% to 20% recorded once. PBMCs stemmed from 10 ml of fresh peripheral blood. This clonotype originated in an adult woman with stable Graves' hyperthyroidism. The sequenced sample consisted of peripheral blood. The chain employs TRBV11-2 and TRBJ2-5, with a weak D call TRBD1 (5 bases). This CDR3 is CASSTLQGKETQYF. In DNA, the CDR3 is TGTGCCAGCAGCACGCTCCAGGGTAAAGAGACCCAGTACTTC. Combining the CDR3 with reference TRBV11-2 and TRBJ2-5 gives the whole variable domain EAGVAQSPRYKIIEKRQSVAFWCNPISGHATLYWYQQILGQGPKLLIQFQNNGVVDDSQLPKDRFSAERLKGVDSTLKIQPAKLEDSAVYLCASSTLQGKETQYFGPGTRLLVL.